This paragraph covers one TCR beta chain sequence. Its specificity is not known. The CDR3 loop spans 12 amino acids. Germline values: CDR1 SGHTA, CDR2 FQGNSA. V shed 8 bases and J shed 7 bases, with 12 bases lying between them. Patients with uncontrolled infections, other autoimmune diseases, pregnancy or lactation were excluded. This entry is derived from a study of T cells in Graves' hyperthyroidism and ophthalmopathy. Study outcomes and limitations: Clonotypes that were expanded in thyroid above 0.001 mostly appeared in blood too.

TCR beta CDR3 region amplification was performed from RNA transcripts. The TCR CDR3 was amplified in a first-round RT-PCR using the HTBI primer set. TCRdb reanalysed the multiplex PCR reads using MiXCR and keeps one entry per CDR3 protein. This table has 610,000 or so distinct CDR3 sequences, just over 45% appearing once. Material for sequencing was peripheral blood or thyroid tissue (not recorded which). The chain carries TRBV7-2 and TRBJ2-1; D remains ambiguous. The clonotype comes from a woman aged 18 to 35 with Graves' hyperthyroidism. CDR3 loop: CASVYDGNEQFF. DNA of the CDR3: TGTGCCAGCGTTTACGATGGGAATGAGCAGTTCTTC. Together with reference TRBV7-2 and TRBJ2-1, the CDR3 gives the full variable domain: GAGVSQSPSNKVTEKGKDVELRCDPISGHTALYWYRQSLGQGLEFLIYFQGNSAPDKSGLPSDRFSAERTGGSVSTLTIQRTQQEDSAVYLCASVYDGNEQFFGPGTRLTVL.